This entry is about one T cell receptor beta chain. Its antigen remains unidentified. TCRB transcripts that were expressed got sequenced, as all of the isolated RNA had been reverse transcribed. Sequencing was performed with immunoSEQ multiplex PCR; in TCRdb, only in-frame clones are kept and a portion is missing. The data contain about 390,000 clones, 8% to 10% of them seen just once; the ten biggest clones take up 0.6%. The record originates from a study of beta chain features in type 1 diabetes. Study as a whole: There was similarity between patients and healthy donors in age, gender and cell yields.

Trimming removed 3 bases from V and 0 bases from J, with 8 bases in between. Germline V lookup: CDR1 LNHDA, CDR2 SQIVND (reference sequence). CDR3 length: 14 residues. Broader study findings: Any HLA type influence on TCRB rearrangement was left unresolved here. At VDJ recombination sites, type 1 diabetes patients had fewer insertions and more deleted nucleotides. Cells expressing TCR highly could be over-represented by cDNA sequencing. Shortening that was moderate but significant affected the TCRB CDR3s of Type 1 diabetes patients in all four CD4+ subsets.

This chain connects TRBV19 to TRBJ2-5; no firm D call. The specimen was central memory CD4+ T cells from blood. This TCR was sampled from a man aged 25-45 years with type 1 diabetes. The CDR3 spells CASSIELYQETQYF. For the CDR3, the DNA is TGTGCCAGTAGTATCGAGTTGTACCAAGAGACCCAGTACTTC.